A selection of T cell receptor beta chains follows, all from one sample in a study of shared T cell receptors in the human thymus. The protocol was immunoSEQ multiplex PCR, while the TCRdb copy is restricted to in-frame clones and leaves out a portion. The table has hundreds of thousands of clones, approximately 88% seen once; the top ten hold around 0.0099%. This same sample was also part of a study on human thymus T cells.

Sequenced input: thymocytes. These receptors originate from a boy younger than two with a congenital heart defect. CDR3s include the opening cysteine and the closing phenylalanine or tryptophan. Each record gives: clone size, V gene, D gene, J gene, CDR3 DNA, CDR3 protein. D genes are given only for firm matches. Clone size, where shown, is once, few, many, or a class for clones that have expanded.

clone size: NA
V gene: TRBV6-1
D gene: TRBD2
J gene: TRBJ2-7
CDR3 DNA: TGTGCCAGCCACTTAGCGGGAGAGGCCTACGAGCAGTACTTC
CDR3 protein: CASHLAGEAYEQYF

clone size: once
V gene: TRBV30
D gene: TRBD2
J gene: TRBJ2-1
CDR3 DNA: TGTGCCTGGAGTGTACGGGCTAGCGGGAGGGGGTCCTACAATGAGCAGTTCTTC
CDR3 protein: CAWSVRASGRGSYNEQFF

clone size: few
V gene: TRBV15
D gene: NA
J gene: TRBJ1-5
CDR3 DNA: TGTGCCACCAGCATTGGGCCAGGGATCTTCGGACAGCCCCAGCATTTT
CDR3 protein: CATSIGPGIFGQPQHF

clone size: NA
V gene: TRBV30
D gene: TRBD2
J gene: TRBJ2-1
CDR3 DNA: TGTGCCTGGAGTGTTACTAGCGGGAGGAATGAGCAGTTCTTC
CDR3 protein: CAWSVTSGRNEQFF

clone size: NA
V gene: TRBV6-6
D gene: NA
J gene: TRBJ2-7
CDR3 DNA: TGTGCCAGCAGTTACCGCCAGGCTCTATCATCCTACGAGCAGTACTTC
CDR3 protein: CASSYRQALSSYEQYF

clone size: NA
V gene: TRBV14
D gene: NA
J gene: TRBJ2-4
CDR3 DNA: TGTGCCAGCAGCCAAGTCCCAGGGGCCCCCAAAAACATTCAGTACTTC
CDR3 protein: CASSQVPGAPKNIQYF

clone size: NA
V gene: TRBV28
D gene: NA
J gene: TRBJ1-3
CDR3 DNA: TGTGCCAGCAGCTCGACACTTTACTCTGGAAACACCATATATTTT
CDR3 protein: CASSSTLYSGNTIYF

clone size: NA
V gene: TRBV28
D gene: TRBD1
J gene: TRBJ2-5
CDR3 DNA: TGTGCCAGCAGTTTACCCGGGACAGGGGGGACCCAGTACTTC
CDR3 protein: CASSLPGTGGTQYF

clone size: NA
V gene: TRBV4-1
D gene: NA
J gene: TRBJ1-2
CDR3 DNA: TGCGCCAGCAGCCAAGATGCGGCAGAAAACTATGGCTACACCTTC
CDR3 protein: CASSQDAAENYGYTF

clone size: NA
V gene: TRBV21-1
D gene: NA
J gene: TRBJ2-3
CDR3 DNA: TGTGCCAGCAGCACAGGACAGGGGGCTTCCACAGATACGCAGTATTTT
CDR3 protein: CASSTGQGASTDTQYF

clone size: NA
V gene: TRBV29-1
D gene: NA
J gene: TRBJ1-1
CDR3 DNA: TGCAGCGTGGGAGGGCCCACAGAAAAGAACACTGAAGCTTTCTTT
CDR3 protein: CSVGGPTEKNTEAFF

clone size: NA
V gene: TRBV27
D gene: TRBD1
J gene: TRBJ1-5
CDR3 DNA: TGTGCCAGCAGTTTTCACGGACAGGGCAATAGCAATCAGCCCCAGCATTTT
CDR3 protein: CASSFHGQGNSNQPQHF

clone size: NA
V gene: TRBV7-6
D gene: NA
J gene: TRBJ2-7
CDR3 DNA: TGTGCCAGCAGTCACCTCGGGCAGTACTTC
CDR3 protein: CASSHLGQYF

clone size: NA
V gene: TRBV12-2
D gene: NA
J gene: TRBJ2-5
CDR3 DNA: TGTGCAAGTCGCCCGCTTTTCGTAGGCGGGAGGCCGGAAGAGACCCAGTACTTC
CDR3 protein: CASRPLFVGGRPEETQYF

clone size: NA
V gene: TRBV15
D gene: TRBD2
J gene: TRBJ2-3
CDR3 DNA: TGTGCCACCAGCAGAGACCCCCAACTAGCGGGAGCTGGAAATACGCAGTATTTT
CDR3 protein: CATSRDPQLAGAGNTQYF

clone size: NA
V gene: TRBV10-1
D gene: TRBD2
J gene: TRBJ2-3
CDR3 DNA: TGCGCCAGCAGTGACCGGACTAGCGGGCCTAGCACAGATACGCAGTATTTT
CDR3 protein: CASSDRTSGPSTDTQYF

clone size: NA
V gene: TRBV4-2
D gene: TRBD1
J gene: TRBJ2-7
CDR3 DNA: TGTGCCAGCAGCCAAGATAAGGGGGCGTCCTACGAGCAGTACTTC
CDR3 protein: CASSQDKGASYEQYF

clone size: NA
V gene: TRBV28
D gene: NA
J gene: TRBJ2-5
CDR3 DNA: TGTGCCACACGGACTAAACTCCAAGAGACCCAGTACTTC
CDR3 protein: CATRTKLQETQYF

clone size: NA
V gene: TRBV19
D gene: NA
J gene: TRBJ2-5
CDR3 DNA: TGTGCCAGTAGTGCCCTTCTAGGGGGCCAAGAGACCCAGTACTTC
CDR3 protein: CASSALLGGQETQYF

clone size: NA
V gene: TRBV14
D gene: TRBD1
J gene: TRBJ1-1
CDR3 DNA: TGTGCCAGCAGCCAAGGTTTCGACAGGGCGAGCACTGAAGCTTTCTTT
CDR3 protein: CASSQGFDRASTEAFF

clone size: NA
V gene: TRBV15
D gene: NA
J gene: TRBJ2-6
CDR3 DNA: TGTGCCACCAGCAGAGTCCGGGCTGGGGCCAACGTCCTGACTTTC
CDR3 protein: CATSRVRAGANVLTF

clone size: few
V gene: TRBV15
D gene: NA
J gene: TRBJ2-1
CDR3 DNA: TGTGCCACCAGCAGAGGGTATACAGAGCAGTTCTTC
CDR3 protein: CATSRGYTEQFF

clone size: NA
V gene: TRBV19
D gene: TRBD2
J gene: TRBJ2-1
CDR3 DNA: TGTGCCAGTACCCCTGGGACTAGCGGGAGCAATCTCCCCTACAATGAGCAGTTCTTC
CDR3 protein: CASTPGTSGSNLPYNEQFF

clone size: NA
V gene: TRBV27
D gene: TRBD2
J gene: TRBJ2-5
CDR3 DNA: TGTGCCAGCACCAACCGCCCGACTAGCGGGAGTCAAGAGACCCAGTACTTC
CDR3 protein: CASTNRPTSGSQETQYF

clone size: NA
V gene: TRBV6-5
D gene: TRBD2
J gene: TRBJ2-1
CDR3 DNA: TGTGCCAGCAGTTACTCGACTAGCGGGACCCACAATGAGCAGTTCTTC
CDR3 protein: CASSYSTSGTHNEQFF

clone size: NA
V gene: TRBV7-2
D gene: TRBD2
J gene: TRBJ2-7
CDR3 DNA: TGTGCCAGCAGCTTGCCGGGACTAGCGGGAGGGCCGCTCCCCCACGAGCAGTACTTC
CDR3 protein: CASSLPGLAGGPLPHEQYF

clone size: NA
V gene: TRBV5-4
D gene: NA
J gene: TRBJ1-1
CDR3 DNA: TGTGCCAGCTTACCACTCCCTGACAGGCGGACTGAAGCTTTCTTT
CDR3 protein: CASLPLPDRRTEAFF

clone size: NA
V gene: TRBV6-1
D gene: TRBD2
J gene: TRBJ2-2
CDR3 DNA: TGTGCCAGCAGTGCTCGGTTTAGCGGGAAGAAGAACACCGGGGAGCTGTTTTTT
CDR3 protein: CASSARFSGKKNTGELFF

clone size: NA
V gene: TRBV25-1
D gene: NA
J gene: TRBJ1-2
CDR3 DNA: TGTGCCAGCAGTGAGTCCGACGGGGGGAATGGCTACACCTTC
CDR3 protein: CASSESDGGNGYTF

clone size: NA
V gene: TRBV7-9
D gene: NA
J gene: TRBJ2-7
CDR3 DNA: TGTGCCAGCAGCTTAGCCGGGATGGGTCGGTACGAGCAGTACTTC
CDR3 protein: CASSLAGMGRYEQYF

clone size: once
V gene: TRBV11-1
D gene: TRBD1
J gene: TRBJ1-2
CDR3 DNA: TGTGCCAGCAGCTTCGGGACAGGACCTTTTAACTATGGCTACACCTTC
CDR3 protein: CASSFGTGPFNYGYTF

clone size: NA
V gene: TRBV30
D gene: TRBD1
J gene: TRBJ1-2
CDR3 DNA: TGTGCCTTCACACCTGGACAGGGACATGGCTACACCTTC
CDR3 protein: CAFTPGQGHGYTF

clone size: NA
V gene: TRBV6-4
D gene: TRBD2
J gene: TRBJ2-7
CDR3 DNA: TGTGCCCCTGGGGGGGTCTACGAGCAGTACTTC
CDR3 protein: CAPGGVYEQYF

clone size: NA
V gene: TRBV5-1
D gene: NA
J gene: TRBJ2-7
CDR3 DNA: TGCGCCAGCAGCTTAGTTGATGAAGGACAGAGGGGGATCTACGAGCAGTACTTC
CDR3 protein: CASSLVDEGQRGIYEQYF

clone size: NA
V gene: TRBV7-2
D gene: TRBD2
J gene: TRBJ2-1
CDR3 DNA: TGTGCCAGCAGCCTATCGGGACTAGCGGGAGGGCCTGGGGATGAGCAGTTCTTC
CDR3 protein: CASSLSGLAGGPGDEQFF

clone size: NA
V gene: TRBV9
D gene: TRBD2
J gene: TRBJ2-2
CDR3 DNA: TGTGCCAGCAGCCCCAGCGGGCTAGCGGGAGGGCCAGGTCCGAACACCGGGGAGCTGTTTTTT
CDR3 protein: CASSPSGLAGGPGPNTGELFF

clone size: NA
V gene: TRBV18
D gene: TRBD1
J gene: TRBJ1-4
CDR3 DNA: TGTGCCAGCTCACCAGAACAGGGGCCAATGGGCTTAATGGATGAAAAACTGTTTTTT
CDR3 protein: CASSPEQGPMGLMDEKLFF

clone size: NA
V gene: TRBV9
D gene: TRBD2
J gene: TRBJ2-7
CDR3 DNA: TGTGCCAGCAGCCCTGGACTAGCGGACGCCTACGAGCAGTACTTC
CDR3 protein: CASSPGLADAYEQYF

clone size: NA
V gene: TRBV27
D gene: NA
J gene: TRBJ2-2
CDR3 DNA: TGTGCCAGCAGTTTCGCAGGGGAGGGCACCGGGGAGCTGTTTTTT
CDR3 protein: CASSFAGEGTGELFF

clone size: NA
V gene: TRBV28
D gene: TRBD1
J gene: TRBJ1-5
CDR3 DNA: TGTGCCAGCGGCTTCCGGGACAGGGAAGAGGATCAGCCCCAGCATTTT
CDR3 protein: CASGFRDREEDQPQHF

clone size: NA
V gene: TRBV7-9
D gene: TRBD1
J gene: TRBJ2-3
CDR3 DNA: TGTGCCAGCAGCTTAGCGGGGGGACAGGGGGGCACAGATACGCAGTATTTT
CDR3 protein: CASSLAGGQGGTDTQYF